The present TCR beta chain was sequenced within a study of response to subunit inactivated influenza vaccine. Study-wide results and caveats: The authors put forward the suggestion that each seasonal influenza vaccination may bring in only a limited number of new T cells.

TCRdb re-called the RT-PCR reads with MiXCR, one entry per CDR3 protein. The profile shows about 190,000 distinct CDR3 sequences, approximately 14% of them singletons. For this clonotype: The target antigen is unknown.

From germline, CDR1 is LGHDT and CDR2 YNNKEL (reference sequence). Deletions cut 1 base from V and 3 bases from J, with 12 bases between. The CDR3 totals 16 residues. V usage is TRBV3-1 and J usage is TRBJ2-2, with TRBD1 as a possible D gene (5 bases). The clonotype comes from a man aged 50 to 59 who received an inactivated influenza vaccine. The sequences come from CD8+ T cells sorted from PBMCs, collected less than 6 days after vaccination. The CDR3 DNA sequence: TGTGCCAGCAGCCAAGGCGGTTTCAGGGACACCGGGGAGCTGTTTTTT. Its translation is CASSQGGFRDTGELFF.